This paragraph reports one T cell receptor (beta chain). The sample originates from a study of blood T cell repertoires in COVID-19. Study-wide background: Samples taken during acute and convalescent COVID-19 were collected in the United States, Italy and Spain.

The CDR3 is 13 amino acids. Trimming shortened V by 3 bases and J by 5 bases, and 10 bases separated the two germline ends. Per germline, CDR1 KGHSH and CDR2 LQKENI. Source study methods: Reference gene primer amplification gave estimated nucleated cell counts. TCRdb keeps only in-frame clones here, not all; method: immunoSEQ multiplex PCR. D and trimming were read from the DNA, whereas the V and J calls and clone size are those reported in that table. The sample includes 74,000 or so clones, roughly nine tenths of them seen just once. This chain uses TRBV18 with TRBJ1-1, with no clear D. The sequenced sample consisted of peripheral blood. The TCR was taken from a man in his fifties or sixties with active COVID-19. The CDR3 loop is CASSPSRGTEAFF. The CDR3, as DNA: TGTGCCAGCTCACCCTCTCGGGGTACTGAAGCTTTCTTT.